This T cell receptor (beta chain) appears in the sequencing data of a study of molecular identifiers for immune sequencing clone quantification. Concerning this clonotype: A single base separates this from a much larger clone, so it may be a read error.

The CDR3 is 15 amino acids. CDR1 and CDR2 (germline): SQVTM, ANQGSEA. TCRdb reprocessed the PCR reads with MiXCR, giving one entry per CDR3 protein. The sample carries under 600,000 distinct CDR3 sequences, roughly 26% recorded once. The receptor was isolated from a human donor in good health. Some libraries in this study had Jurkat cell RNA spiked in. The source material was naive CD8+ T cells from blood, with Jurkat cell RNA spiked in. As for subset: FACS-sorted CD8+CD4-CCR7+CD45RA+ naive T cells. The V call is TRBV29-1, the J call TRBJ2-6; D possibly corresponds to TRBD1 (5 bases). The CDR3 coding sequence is TGCAGCGTTGAGACACGAAACTCTGGGGCCTACGTCCTGACTTTC. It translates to CSVETRNSGAYVLTF.